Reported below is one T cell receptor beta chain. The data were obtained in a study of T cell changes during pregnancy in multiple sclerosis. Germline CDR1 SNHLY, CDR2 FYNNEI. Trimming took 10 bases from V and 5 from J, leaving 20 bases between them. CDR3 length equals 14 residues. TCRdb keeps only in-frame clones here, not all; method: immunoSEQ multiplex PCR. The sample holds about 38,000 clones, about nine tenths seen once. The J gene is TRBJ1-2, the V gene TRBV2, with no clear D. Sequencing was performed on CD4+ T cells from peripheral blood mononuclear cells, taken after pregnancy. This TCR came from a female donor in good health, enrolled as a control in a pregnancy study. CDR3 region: CATLWEPGRYGYTF. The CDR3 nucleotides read TGTGCCACTCTGTGGGAGCCTGGACGGTATGGCTACACCTTC.